Described below is a single TCR beta chain sequence and its context. All enrollees were about 18 to 89 years old and from roughly 26 US areas. Profiled with immunoSEQ multiplex PCR; TCRdb holds only in-frame clones, not every one. The sample contains approximately 280,000 clones, 87% of which appear only once. This record comes from a study of blood T cell repertoires in COVID-19. CDR1 and CDR2 (germline): KGHSY, FQNENV. This CDR3 has 13 residues. Trimming took 6 bases from V and 3 from J, leaving 6 bases between them. The sequenced sample was PBMCs or T cells enriched from blood (not recorded which). The rearrangement links TRBV16 to TRBJ1-6, with D hard to call. The origin of this receptor is a woman aged 40 to 50 who had recovered from COVID-19. The CDR3 spells CASSPDYNSPLHF. DNA for the CDR3: TGTGCCAGCAGTCCAGACTATAATTCACCCCTCCACTTT. The whole variable domain, filled in from reference TRBV16 and TRBJ1-6, reads GEEVAQTPKHLVRGEGQKAKLYCAPIKGHSYVFWYQQVLKNEFKFLISFQNENVFDETGMPKERFSAKCLPNSPCSLEIQATKLEDSAVYFCASSPDYNSPLHFGNGTRLTVT.